Below are 32 T cell receptor beta chains sequenced from a single sample in a study of STAT5B mutations in CD4+ large granular lymphocyte leukemia. Sequenced by immunoSEQ multiplex PCR; TCRdb stores in-frame clones only, minus some. Among under 35,000 clones listed, around 76% were seen once. Sequences were obtained from CD4+ T cells from blood buffy coats. The receptors derive from a human donor in good health.

The rearrangement links TRBV27 to TRBJ2-7, with TRBD1 matching over 10 bases. V lost 2 bases and J lost 3; bases outside the gene matches: 7. Germline V gene lookup returns CDR1 MNHEY and CDR2 SMNVEV (reference sequence). The CDR3 length is 16 residues. The CDR3 nucleotides read TGTGCCAGCAGTTTAGACAGGGGGCACAGCTTCTACGAGCAGTACTTC. Encoded protein: CASSLDRGHSFYEQYF.

The chain joins TRBV10-3 to TRBJ2-1, with 7 positions matching TRBD1. Germline V CDR1 and CDR2: ENHRY, SYGVKD. This CDR3 has 16 amino acids. V trimming: 10 bases; J trimming: 3 bases; junction bases outside the gene matches: 15. CDR3 sequence (DNA): TGTGCCACCAGGCCGTTGAGCGGACAGGTCTACAATGAGCAGTTCTTC. Protein sequence: CATRPLSGQVYNEQFF.

The chain uses TRBV20-1 and TRBJ2-1; D not resolved. CDR1 is DFQATT and CDR2 is SNEGSKA in the germline V gene (reference sequence). The V and J ends lost 3 bases and 7 bases respectively, with 7 bases between them. The length of the CDR3 is 11 residues. The CDR3 loop reads CSASWGNEQFF. The CDR3 nucleotides are TGCAGTGCTAGTTGGGGTAATGAGCAGTTCTTC.

The chain's CDR3 is CASSYSPDPGANVLTF. CDR3 nucleotide sequence: TGTGCCAGCAGTTACTCCCCGGATCCGGGGGCCAACGTCCTGACTTTC. The chain has TRBV6-5 and TRBJ2-6, with D uncertain. Germline-derived CDR1 and CDR2 are MNHEY and SVGAGI. This CDR3 is built from 16 residues. With 0 bases removed from V and 4 bases from J, the gap between germline ends came to 10 bases.

The rearrangement links TRBV10-3 to TRBJ1-2; TRBD1 agrees at 7 bases. The CDR3 runs to 14 residues. Unmatched junction bases numbered 7, after V lost 4 bases and J lost 5 bases. CDR1 ENHRY and CDR2 SYGVKD come from the germline V gene. CDR3 amino acids: CAISGQGGLYGYTF. DNA for the CDR3: TGTGCCATCAGTGGACAGGGAGGCCTATATGGCTACACCTTC.

This clone was found a few times. The rearrangement links TRBV7-6 to TRBJ2-7; TRBD1 might be the D (5 bases). V lost 2 bases to trimming and J lost 9 bases, with 14 bases between them. The germline CDR1 and CDR2 sequences are SGHVS and FNYEAQ. This CDR3 spans 13 amino acids. This CDR3 is CASSLLRQSVQYF. The CDR3 bases are TGTGCCAGCAGCTTACTCCGACAGTCGGTGCAGTACTTC.

This rearrangement joins TRBV7-9 to TRBJ2-6; 7 positions agree with TRBD1. Trimming at V came to 5 bases and at J to 0 bases, leaving 7 bases not matched to a gene. This CDR3 region has 17 residues. Germline CDR1 is SEHNR and CDR2 is FQNEAQ (reference sequence). For the CDR3, the DNA is TGTGCCAGCAGCCATCGACCAGGGGGCTCTGGGGCCAACGTCCTGACTTTC. This encodes CASSHRPGGSGANVLTF.

The chain is built from TRBV7-8 and TRBJ1-1; D possibly corresponds to TRBD1 (5 bases). Trimming pared 1 base from V and 5 bases from J, leaving 11 bases between. This CDR3 comprises 14 residues. Germline V CDR1 and CDR2: SGHVS, FQNEAQ. CDR3 sequence: CASSLVEGNTEAFF. CDR3 nucleotide sequence: TGTGCCAGCAGCTTAGTGGAGGGGAATACTGAAGCTTTCTTT.

The chain is built from TRBV18 and TRBJ2-2; D is unresolved. The CDR3 runs 14 residues. The V and J ends lost 3 bases and 5 bases respectively, with 10 bases between them. The germline CDR1 and CDR2 sequences are KGHSH and LQKENI. CDR3 sequence: CASSPELRTGELFF. The CDR3 coding sequence is TGTGCCAGCTCACCGGAACTTAGAACCGGGGAGCTGTTTTTT.

The V and J genes are TRBV15 and TRBJ2-1; D tentatively reads TRBD1 or TRBD2 (7 bases each). The germline gives CDR1 LNHNV, CDR2 YYDKDF (reference sequence). The CDR3 has 20 amino acids. Between the trimmed V and J ends, which lost 1 base and 0 bases, there was a span of 22 bases. CDR3 nucleotide sequence: TGTGCCACCAGCAGAGTAGCAGGCGGGGGACGACAGGGCTCCTACAATGAGCAGTTCTTC. Its protein product is CATSRVAGGGRQGSYNEQFF.

This chain uses TRBV11-3 with TRBJ2-3, with 14 bases matching TRBD2. The V segment lost 1 base and the J segment 5 bases; nucleotides outside the gene matches: 5. CDR1 and CDR2 from the germline V gene are SGHNT and YENEEA. The CDR3 is 17 residues long. The CDR3 spells CASSLAAGLAGGDTQYF. The CDR3 bases are TGTGCCAGCAGCTTAGCCGCCGGACTAGCGGGAGGAGATACGCAGTATTTT.

The genes are TRBV4-3 and TRBJ1-2, with 10 bases identical to TRBD1. The CDR3 runs to 16 residues. V lost 0 bases, J lost 3 bases, and 4 bases stayed unmatched. CDR1 is LGHNA and CDR2 is YSLEER in the germline V gene. In nucleotides, the CDR3 is TGCGCCAGCAGCCAAGATCAGGGACAGGGGTACTATGGCTACACCTTC. Its translation: CASSQDQGQGYYGYTF.

The chain carries TRBV18 and TRBJ1-2; 8 bases map to TRBD1. J lost 0 bases, V lost 3 bases, and 6 bases had no gene match. Per the germline V gene, CDR1 is KGHSH and CDR2 is LQKENI. CDR3 length: 16 residues. CDR3 sequence reads: CASSPYLGQANYGYTF. CDR3 bases: TGTGCCAGCTCACCCTACTTGGGACAGGCTAACTATGGCTACACCTTC.

This rearrangement joins TRBV30 to TRBJ2-1; tentative D call: TRBD1 (6 bases). The length of the CDR3 is 12 residues. V was trimmed by 3 bases and J by 8 bases, leaving 11 bases between them. Germline CDR1 and CDR2: GTSNPN and SVGIG (reference sequence). The CDR3 is CAWRWGQDEQFF. The CDR3 coding sequence is TGTGCCTGGAGGTGGGGACAAGATGAGCAGTTCTTC.

This sequence joins TRBV19 and TRBJ2-7; possible D gene TRBD1, 6 bases. The CDR3 has 12 amino acids. The ends were cut back, 5 bases at V and 4 bases at J, with 9 bases in the middle. Germline V gene lookup returns CDR1 LNHDA and CDR2 SQIVND (reference sequence). As DNA, the CDR3 is TGTGCCAGTAGTGTACAGGGTTACGAGCAGTACTTC. It translates to CASSVQGYEQYF.

V usage is TRBV5-1 and J usage is TRBJ1-6, with D unresolved. Trimming left V 2 bases short and J 10 bases short, with 22 bases between. The CDR3 is 17 amino acids. The germline V gene has CDR1 SGHRS and CDR2 YFSETQ. Here the CDR3 reads CASSLNPGTLVSSPLHF. The CDR3 DNA follows: TGCGCCAGCAGCTTAAACCCGGGCACCCTAGTATCGTCACCCCTCCACTTT.

This rearrangement joins TRBV7-6 to TRBJ1-1; D not resolved. The germline V and J ends were trimmed by 4 bases and 1 base, with 10 bases remaining between them. The CDR3 is made up of 14 amino acids. Germline CDR1 reads SGHVS; CDR2 reads FNYEAQ. CDR3: CASSSLAENTEAFF. The CDR3 DNA sequence: TGTGCCAGCAGCTCCCTTGCAGAGAACACTGAAGCTTTCTTT.

The chain employs TRBV29-1 and TRBJ1-4; D uncertain. The CDR3 totals 11 residues. V was clipped by 3 bases and J by 6 bases, with 5 bases between them. Germline values: CDR1 SQVTM, CDR2 ANQGSEA. CDR3 sequence (DNA): TGCAGCGTTGACAAGGATGAAAAACTGTTTTTT. This codes for CSVDKDEKLFF.

The chain couples TRBV7-9 to TRBJ2-2, with TRBD2 identical over 8 bases. Germline V gene data show CDR1 as SEHNR and CDR2 as FQNEAQ (reference sequence). The CDR3 covers 13 residues. The junction had 3 bases not matched to a gene; V was cut back by 5 bases and J by 7 bases. In nucleotides, the CDR3 is TGTGCCAGCAGCCCAACTAGCGGCGGGGAGCTGTTTTTT. Amino acid sequence: CASSPTSGGELFF.

The chain combines TRBV19 with TRBJ1-5; tentatively, D is TRBD1 (6 bases). The CDR3 consists of 19 residues. Trimming stripped 4 bases from V and 1 base from J, with 23 bases between. CDR1 is LNHDA, CDR2 SQIVND, per germline (reference sequence). CDR3 coding DNA: TGTGCCAGTAGTAAGTATAGGCGGGACACTCACTCCAGCAATCAGCCCCAGCATTTT. This codes for CASSKYRRDTHSSNQPQHF.

The rearrangement joins TRBV27 to TRBJ2-2, with D perhaps TRBD2 (5 bases). The CDR3 is 13 residues long. In germline, CDR1 is MNHEY, CDR2 SMNVEV (reference sequence). V lost 2 bases, J lost 7 bases, and 8 bases lay in between. The CDR3, as DNA: TGTGCCAGCAGTTTACGAGGGTACGGGGAGCTGTTTTTT. It is translated as CASSLRGYGELFF.

The chain carries TRBV11-1 and TRBJ2-3; D uncertain. This CDR3 comprises 16 residues. The germline gives CDR1 SGHAT, CDR2 FQDESV (reference sequence). Trimming stripped 3 bases from V and 5 bases from J, with 18 bases between. CDR3 nucleotides: TGTGCCAGCAGCTTCGGCGTTTTGGGTAGTGGAGATACGCAGTATTTT. This sequence encodes CASSFGVLGSGDTQYF.

The V gene is TRBV4-1, the J gene TRBJ2-4, with 8 nucleotides matching TRBD2. The CDR3 loop spans 17 amino acids. The trim removed 0 bases at V and 6 bases at J, leaving 10 bases unmatched. Germline V gene data show CDR1 as MGHRA and CDR2 as YSYEKL. The CDR3 bases are TGCGCCAGCAGCCAAGAGTGGCCTAGCGGGTTAATAAACATTCAGTACTTC. This translates into CASSQEWPSGLINIQYF.

This clone was found a few times. The chain uses TRBV4-2 and TRBJ1-2, with 10 positions matching TRBD1. Trimming removed 0 bases from V and 4 bases from J; junction bases left unmatched: 5. The CDR3 loop spans 16 amino acids. Germline CDR1 LGHNA, CDR2 YNFKEQ. As DNA, the CDR3 is TGTGCCAGCAGCCAAGAGACAGGGGGCGCCGTCTATGGCTACACCTTC. Protein product: CASSQETGGAVYGYTF.

This chain links TRBV10-3 with TRBJ2-3; 14 bases fit TRBD2. The CDR3 sequence is 17 residues long. J lost 6 bases, V lost 0 bases, and 5 bases had no gene match. Germline values: CDR1 ENHRY, CDR2 SYGVKD. CDR3 region: CAISESPTSGRGDTQYF. DNA of the CDR3: TGTGCCATCAGTGAGTCGCCGACTAGCGGGAGGGGGGATACGCAGTATTTT.

The J gene is TRBJ1-3, the V gene TRBV15, with a possible D match to TRBD1 (6 bases). V lost 1 base and J 2 bases, leaving 9 bases between the germline ends. Per the germline V gene, CDR1 is LNHNV and CDR2 is YYDKDF (reference sequence). The length of the CDR3 is 15 residues. CDR3 loop: CATSRGGQTGNTIYF. The CDR3 nucleotides read TGTGCCACCAGCAGAGGTGGACAGACTGGAAACACCATATATTTT.

The chain carries TRBV11-2 and TRBJ2-3; D remains unclear. V lost 5 bases and J lost 4, with 7 bases in between. Germline V gives CDR1 SGHAT, CDR2 FQNNGV. The CDR3 runs 12 residues. CDR3 amino acids: CASSPNPDTQYF. Here the CDR3 DNA reads TGTGCCAGCAGCCCGAACCCAGATACGCAGTATTTT.

This sequence joins TRBV7-3 and TRBJ1-1; no definite D call. The V gene lost 4 bases and the J gene lost 1 base, with 4 bases spanning the gap. This CDR3 spans 12 amino acids. Germline CDR1 and CDR2: SGHTA and FQGTGA. The CDR3 spells CASSSPNTEAFF. In DNA form, the CDR3 reads TGTGCCAGCAGCTCCCCGAACACTGAAGCTTTCTTT. Together with reference TRBV7-3 and TRBJ1-1, the CDR3 gives the full variable domain: GAGVSQTPSNKVTEKGKYVELRCDPISGHTALYWYRQSLGQGPEFLIYFQGTGAADDSGLPNDRFFAVRPEGSVSTLKIQRTERGDSAVYLCASSSPNTEAFFGQGTRLTVV.

The CDR3 DNA is TGTGCCAGCAGTTTATGGGGGAACACCGGGGAGCTGTTTTTT. This sequence encodes CASSLWGNTGELFF. The V gene is TRBV27, the J gene TRBJ2-2, with unresolved D. The CDR3 consists of 14 residues. Trimming shortened V by 1 base and J by 1 base, and 4 bases separated the two germline ends. The germline V gene encodes CDR1 MNHEY and CDR2 SMNVEV (reference sequence).

The rearrangement joins TRBV19 to TRBJ1-3; maybe TRBD1 (5 bases). The CDR3 extends over 15 amino acids. CDR1 and CDR2 from the germline V gene are LNHDA and SQIVND (reference sequence). The V and J ends lost 6 bases and 0 bases respectively, with 12 bases between them. The CDR3 DNA reads as TGTGCCAGTAGCCAGACAGAGCCCTCTGGAAACACCATATATTTT. Protein: CASSQTEPSGNTIYF.

This clone showed up just once. This chain links TRBV30 with TRBJ1-5, with D possibly matching TRBD1 (5 bases). This CDR3 has 13 residues. V was trimmed by 7 bases and J by 0 bases, leaving 10 bases between them. In germline, CDR1 is GTSNPN, CDR2 SVGIG (reference sequence). In nucleotides, the CDR3 is TGTGCCTTCAGGGTATATAGCAATCAGCCCCAGCATTTT. Its translation: CAFRVYSNQPQHF.

A word on this clone: The junction and the germline gene differ at one end; a read error may be behind it. The chain has TRBV28 and TRBJ1-1, with D unclear. This CDR3 has 11 amino acids. Germline CDR1 MDHEN, CDR2 SYDVKM. As DNA, the CDR3 is TGTGCCAGCAGTTTATGGGCTGAAGCTTTTTTT. Its translation is CASSLWAEAFF.